Included here is one TCR beta chain sequence, with context. There are a few counts of this clonotype. Which antigen it targets is not known. No much larger clonotype is one base removed from it; base qualities were not supplied. The entry originates in a study of T-cell reconstitution after alpha-beta-depleted transplantation in children (dated by TCRdb to the mid-2010s). A note on the overall study: T-cell immune reconstitution after TCRalphabeta/CD19-depleted allogeneic hematopoietic cell transplantation in children was quantitatively tracked in the study by means of TCR repertoire profiling.

Study-wide conclusions, independent of this receptor: In some patients, the high TCRbeta diversity seen at day 60 was put down to recipient T cells and intrathymic progenitors that had survived conditioning. Apparently early alphabetaT-cell count recovery about two months after transplant reportedly relied on only several hundred rapidly expanded clones derived from non-depleted graft cells. Hyperexpanded clone frequencies declined over subsequent months; after one year, T-cell counts and TCRbeta diversity were mostly attributed to newly produced T cells.

The sample's treatment or condition label is to be understood as: allogeneic hematopoietic cell transplantation with graft depleted of TCRalphabeta T cells and CD19 B cells. The transplant recipients were children given TCRalphabeta/CD19-depleted allogeneic hematopoietic cell grafts. The library was produced with PCR. Sequencer: Illumina HiSeq 2500. To normalize quantification of the TCRbeta repertoire, the TCR libraries were built with molecular barcoding that relied on unique molecular identifiers. TCRdb redid the processing of the public reads, applying fastp at Q25 and MiXCR, and retained in-frame beta chains. Rows with a matching CDR3 protein are joined into one entry that keeps the most common DNA and genes. Across this sample there are 780,000 or so distinct CDR3 sequences, with roughly 15% seen only once. The ten largest clonotypes hold about 5% of the sample. The CDR3 holds 18 amino acids from the cysteine to the phenylalanine. CDR3 DNA is the only sequence kept; it has 54 bases, read in frame from the first base. V ends up 2 bases short and J 0 bases short, with an unmatched junction base count of 7.

The sample here was PBMCs, mostly from graft donor cells, taken 360 days after TCRalphabeta/CD19-depleted stem cell transplant. Rearrangement joined TRBV12-3 or TRBV12-4 to TRBJ2-3; TRBD2 lines up with 11 middle nucleotides. This receptor was obtained from a male patient aged 10-17 years who had a stem cell transplant for acute lymphoblastic leukemia, so the T cells may come from the graft donor. DNA sequence: TGTGCCAGCAGTTTATCCAGACTAGCGGGAACTAGCACAGATACGCAGTATTTT. It is translated as CASSLSRLAGTSTDTQYF.